Each of the 9 T cell receptor beta chains below was sequenced from the same sample in a study of cytomegalovirus exposure and HLA in healthy donors. PCR employed 60 Vbeta and 13 Jbeta primers. The table came from immunoSEQ multiplex PCR; TCRdb's copy has only in-frame clones and leaves some out. Among about 130,000 clones listed, 75% were seen once. Sequenced material: PBMCs. Source of these receptors: a man aged 30-40 years in good health and CMV-seronegative.

The rearrangement joins TRBV7-2 to TRBJ2-6; D unclear. Germline-derived CDR1 and CDR2 are SGHTA and FQGNSA. Trimming took 2 bases from V and 0 from J, leaving 11 bases between them. There are 17 residues in the CDR3. The CDR3 DNA reads as TGTGCCAGCAGCTTATCAATAAGGAGCTCTGGGGCCAACGTCCTGACTTTC. This gives the protein CASSLSIRSSGANVLTF.

This sequence joins TRBV5-6 and TRBJ2-2; no firm D call. Germline CDR1 and CDR2: SGHDT and YYEEEE. The CDR3 consists of 16 residues. The V and J ends lost 2 bases and 4 bases respectively, with 15 bases between them. The CDR3 protein is CASSFTGWSATGELFF. As DNA, the CDR3 is TGTGCCAGCAGCTTTACGGGTTGGTCGGCCACCGGGGAGCTGTTTTTT.

CDR3 region: CASGLPLAQRGQDTQYF. DNA for the CDR3: TGTGCTAGTGGTTTACCTCTAGCCCAGCGGGGTCAGGATACGCAGTATTTT. This chain links TRBV12-5 with TRBJ2-3; 7 bases agree with TRBD2. Trimming cost V 3 bases and J 6 bases; bases outside gene matches: 15. The CDR3 spans 17 residues. Germline CDR1 and CDR2: LGHNT and FRNRAP.

The rearrangement joins TRBV7-6 to TRBJ2-7; 10 bases are shared with TRBD1. In germline, CDR1 is SGHVS, CDR2 FNYEAQ. The J segment lost 3 bases and the V segment lost 2 bases, leaving 7 bases of the junction unmatched. The CDR3 is 16 residues long. The CDR3 DNA reads TGTGCCAGCAGCTTAAGACAGGGGGCACCTTTCTACGAGCAGTACTTC. Translation: CASSLRQGAPFYEQYF.

The rearrangement joins TRBV18 to TRBJ2-1, with D maybe TRBD2 (5 bases). Trimming cost V 6 bases and J 7 bases, with 13 bases left between them. The germline CDR1 and CDR2 sequences are KGHSH and LQKENI. CDR3 length: 13 amino acids. This chain's CDR3 is CASSTTSGNEQFF. The DNA of the CDR3 is TGTGCCAGCTCGACGACGTCGGGGAATGAGCAGTTCTTC.

CDR3 in amino acids: CASSPVRNSPLHF. CDR3 bases: TGTGCCAGCAGCCCCGTGCGTAATTCACCCCTCCACTTT. This chain uses TRBV7-8 with TRBJ1-6; D call uncertain. Trimming took off 5 bases at V and 6 bases at J, with 8 bases between the two ends. Germline V lookup: CDR1 SGHVS, CDR2 FQNEAQ. This CDR3 has 13 amino acids. The whole variable domain, filled in from reference TRBV7-8 and TRBJ1-6, reads GAGVSQSPRYKVAKRGQDVALRCDPISGHVSLFWYQQALGQGPEFLTYFQNEAQLDKSGLPSDRFFAERPEGSVSTLKIQRTQQEDSAVYLCASSPVRNSPLHFGNGTRLTVT.

The J gene is TRBJ1-2, the V gene TRBV30; 8 positions agree with TRBD1. V trimming: 2 bases; J trimming: 3 bases; junction bases outside the gene matches: 2. Germline V lookup: CDR1 GTSNPN, CDR2 SVGIG (reference sequence). This CDR3 is built from 13 residues. The CDR3 sequence is CAWSTGGDYGYTF. The CDR3 nucleotides read TGTGCCTGGAGTACAGGGGGAGACTATGGCTACACCTTC.

The rearrangement joins TRBV28 to TRBJ1-2; D is perhaps TRBD1 (5 bases). CDR3 size: 13 residues. Trimming took 7 bases from V and 4 from J, leaving 13 bases between them. Germline CDR1 reads MDHEN; CDR2 reads SYDVKM. The CDR3 protein is CASTWGGPYGYTF. As DNA, the CDR3 is TGTGCCAGCACCTGGGGGGGACCCTATGGCTACACCTTC.

The chain combines TRBV10-2 with TRBJ2-5; D is possibly TRBD2 (5 bases). This CDR3 contains 11 residues. Trimming pared 11 bases from V and 5 bases from J, leaving 12 bases between. The germline gives CDR1 WSHSY, CDR2 SAAADI. The CDR3 coding sequence is TGCGCCTCTGCAAGGGAGGAGACCCAGTACTTC. The encoded protein is CASAREETQYF.